This TCR beta chain was profiled in a study of spatial heterogeneity in lung cancer. In this sample, this clonotype turned up a few times. TCRdb re-called the 5' RACE reads with MiXCR, one entry per CDR3 protein. The profile shows tens of thousands of distinct CDR3 sequences, approximately 12% of them singletons. Time point: sample taken at primary tumor resection. Frozen PBMC, nontumor lung or tumor provided whole RNA, which was sequenced unsorted. Donors were 72 untreated early-stage non-small cell lung cancer patients. The CDR3 covers 14 residues. Germline CDR1 and CDR2: DFQATT and SNEGSKA (reference sequence). The trim removed 4 bases at V and 5 bases at J, leaving 8 bases unmatched.

This chain connects TRBV20-1 to TRBJ2-1; 7 nucleotides align to TRBD2. Sequencing used PBMCs, obtained at surgery. The sequence derives from a male donor with early-stage non-small cell lung cancer. In DNA, the CDR3 is TGCAGTGCTATGGGCGGGAGTTCCCACAATGAGCAGTTCTTC. Translation: CSAMGGSSHNEQFF.